One sample yielded the 3 T cell receptor beta chains listed below, sequenced in a study of identical twins. MiXCR, run by TCRdb on the 5' RACE reads, gives a single entry per CDR3 protein. The sample contains some 240,000 distinct CDR3 sequences, about 8.9% of which appear only once. This same sample was also taken into another study, of yellow fever vaccine responses in identical twins.

The sample taken for sequencing was CD8+ T cells sorted from blood. Receptors originate from a woman under 30 in good health.

Only a few counts were recorded for this clonotype. J is TRBJ1-1 and V is TRBV6-2 or TRBV6-3, with 9 positions matching TRBD1. Trimming took 6 bases from V and 4 from J; bases not matched to a gene: 6. The CDR3 is 14 amino acids. Germline V gene sequence: CDR1 MNHEY, CDR2 SVGEGT. Here the CDR3 DNA reads TGTGCCAGCAGAACAGGGGGCCCTAGCACTGAAGCTTTCTTT. Its protein is CASRTGGPSTEAFF.

This clonotype was counted many times. CDR3 nucleotides: TGTGCCAGCAGCTTAGCGGGGGGGAACACCGGGGAGCTGTTTTTT. It yields the protein CASSLAGGNTGELFF. The V call is TRBV7-9, the J call TRBJ2-2; D may be TRBD2 (6 bases). The CDR3 runs to 15 residues. Germline V gives CDR1 SEHNR, CDR2 FQNEAQ (reference sequence). V dropped 0 bases and J dropped 1 base, with 6 bases sitting between them.

This clonotype was detected a few times. This rearrangement joins TRBV7-9 to TRBJ2-3; 9 nucleotides match TRBD2. Germline V gene lookup returns CDR1 SEHNR and CDR2 FQNEAQ (reference sequence). V lost 1 base, J lost 5 bases, and 7 bases stayed unmatched. The CDR3 length is 16 residues. The CDR3 region has the DNA TGTGCCAGCAGCTTAGAAGCGGGGGGACCAGAAGATACGCAGTATTTT. It specifies CASSLEAGGPEDTQYF.